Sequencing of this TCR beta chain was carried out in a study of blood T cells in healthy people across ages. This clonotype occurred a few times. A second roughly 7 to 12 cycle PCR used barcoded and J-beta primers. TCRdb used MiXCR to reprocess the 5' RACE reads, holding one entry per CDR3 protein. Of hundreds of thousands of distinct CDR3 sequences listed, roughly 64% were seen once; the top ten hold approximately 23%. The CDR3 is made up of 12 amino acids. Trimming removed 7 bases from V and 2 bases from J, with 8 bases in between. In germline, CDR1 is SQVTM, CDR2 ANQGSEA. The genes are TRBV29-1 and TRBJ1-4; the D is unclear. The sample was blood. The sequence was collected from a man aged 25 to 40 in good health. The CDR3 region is CSAQKTNEKLFF. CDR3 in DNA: TGCAGCGCACAGAAGACTAATGAAAAACTGTTTTTT.